What follows are 32 T cell receptor beta chains derived from one specimen sequenced in a study of T-cell reconstitution after alpha-beta-depleted transplantation in children. For TCRbeta, the library was prepared with unique molecular identifiers. One entry per CDR3 protein results from TCRdb running MiXCR on the PCR reads. The repertoire consists of hundreds of thousands of distinct CDR3 sequences, with 13% occurring once and the leading ten covering about 2%. The sample consisted of PBMCs, mostly from graft donor cells, taken 360 days after TCRalphabeta/CD19-depleted stem cell transplant. Receptors originate from a male patient aged 10 to 17 who had a stem cell transplant for acute myeloid leukemia, so the T cells may come from the graft donor.

This clonotype was counted only a few times. The chain links TRBV6-5 to TRBJ2-3, with D unclear. This CDR3 has 12 residues. Germline values: CDR1 MNHEY, CDR2 SVGAGI. Between the trimmed V and J ends, which lost 6 bases and 4 bases, there was a span of 8 bases. The CDR3 protein is CASRPTPDTQYF. DNA of the CDR3: TGTGCCAGCAGGCCTACTCCAGATACGCAGTATTTT.

In this sample, this clonotype turned up many times. The V and J genes are TRBV27 and TRBJ2-4; 8 bases align to TRBD2. This CDR3 has 18 amino acids. V lost 4 bases, J lost 0 bases, and 11 bases stayed unmatched. The germline CDR1 and CDR2 sequences are MNHEY and SMNVEV (reference sequence). CDR3 amino acids: CASSSVAGGPLAKNIQYF. In nucleotides, the CDR3 is TGTGCCAGCAGTTCCGTTGCGGGGGGCCCTTTAGCCAAAAACATTCAGTACTTC.

The chain uses TRBV29-1 and TRBJ2-5; 10 bases are shared with TRBD1. Germline loops: CDR1 SQVTM, CDR2 ANQGSEA. The CDR3 totals 13 residues. The V segment lost 5 bases and the J segment 1 base; nucleotides outside the gene matches: 1. The CDR3 is CSVWDRGQETQYF. The CDR3 coding sequence is TGCAGCGTTTGGGACAGGGGCCAAGAGACCCAGTACTTC.

The table lists this clonotype with many counts. The chain employs TRBV5-1 and TRBJ1-2, with a possible D match to TRBD1 (5 bases). The CDR3 is made up of 17 amino acids. Deletions cut 1 base from V and 0 bases from J, with 16 bases between. Germline assignment: CDR1 SGHRS and CDR2 YFSETQ. CDR3 nucleotides: TGCGCCAGCAGCTTGAGGGGCCGGGACCTAGCTAACTATGGCTACACCTTC. Translated: CASSLRGRDLANYGYTF.

There are a few counts of this clonotype. The CDR3 spells CASGTVTDTQYF. DNA of the CDR3: TGTGCCAGCGGGACCGTCACAGATACGCAGTATTTT. The gene calls are TRBV28 and TRBJ2-3; D might be TRBD1 or TRBD2, each matching 5 bases. CDR1 and CDR2 (germline): MDHEN, SYDVKM. Trimming removed 8 bases at V and 2 bases at J, with 8 bases between. There are 12 residues in the CDR3. The whole variable domain, remainder taken from reference TRBV28 and TRBJ2-3, is DVKVTQSSRYLVKRTGEKVFLECVQDMDHENMFWYRQDPGLGLRLIYFSYDVKMKEKGDIPEGYSVSREKKERFSLILESASTNQTSMYLCASGTVTDTQYFGPGTRLTVL.

The genes are TRBV23-1 and TRBJ2-5; TRBD1 might be the D (6 bases). TRBV23-1 is an ORF for which the function is uncertain. Trimming stripped 2 bases from V and 1 base from J, with 17 bases between. The CDR3 spans 17 residues. The CDR3 bases are TGCGCCAGCAGTCAAGTCACGGCAGGGGAAATCCAAGAGACCCAGTACTTC. It translates to CASSQVTAGEIQETQYF.

This clonotype was detected ten times or more. The chain recombines TRBV7-2 with TRBJ2-3, with 9 bases that match TRBD2. The germline V gene has CDR1 SGHTA and CDR2 FQGNSA. V shed 8 bases and J 6 bases; nucleotides not matched to a gene: 6. This CDR3 comprises 13 residues. The CDR3 protein is CASGRAGGDTQYF. CDR3 in DNA: TGTGCCAGCGGTAGGGCGGGAGGGGATACGCAGTATTTT.

The chain is built from TRBV11-2 and TRBJ2-2; D is perhaps TRBD1 (6 bases). Per the germline V gene, CDR1 is SGHAT and CDR2 is FQNNGV. V dropped 5 bases and J dropped 0 bases, with 10 bases sitting between them. The CDR3 is made up of 15 amino acids. The CDR3 is CASSLQGTNTGELFF. CDR3 coding DNA: TGTGCCAGCAGCCTACAGGGTACGAACACCGGGGAGCTGTTTTTT. Looking up the rest from reference TRBV11-2 and TRBJ2-2 gives the full variable domain: EAGVAQSPRYKIIEKRQSVAFWCNPISGHATLYWYQQILGQGPKLLIQFQNNGVVDDSQLPKDRFSAERLKGVDSTLKIQPAKLEDSAVYLCASSLQGTNTGELFFGEGSRLTVL.

This rearrangement joins TRBV30 to TRBJ2-7; D remains ambiguous. V was pared by 5 bases and J by 7 bases, with 15 bases between. Germline assignment: CDR1 GTSNPN and CDR2 SVGIG (reference sequence). The CDR3 length is 12 residues. DNA of the CDR3: TGTGCCTGGTGGCGAACGCTGGGGGAGCAGTACTTC. Protein product: CAWWRTLGEQYF.

The chain couples TRBV29-1 to TRBJ2-2, with unresolved D. From germline, CDR1 is SQVTM and CDR2 ANQGSEA. The ends were cut back, 4 bases at V and 4 bases at J, with 10 bases in the middle. This CDR3 contains 13 residues. The CDR3 nucleotides read TGCAGCGTTGGACGAAAGAGCACCGGGGAGCTGTTTTTT. Its translation: CSVGRKSTGELFF.

This clonotype was seen a few times. This chain joins TRBV10-3 and TRBJ2-5, with 8 bases matching TRBD1. V lost 3 bases to trimming and J lost 5 bases; unmatched junction nucleotides: 8. This CDR3 has 15 residues. Germline CDR1 ENHRY, CDR2 SYGVKD. The CDR3 DNA follows: TGTGCCATCAGTGACCGAGGACAGGGCTGGGAGACCCAGTACTTC. Protein sequence: CAISDRGQGWETQYF.

V is TRBV4-3 and J is TRBJ2-3; 7 bases are shared with TRBD2. Trimming at V came to 2 bases and at J to 0 bases, leaving 11 bases not matched to a gene. CDR1 is LGHNA, CDR2 YSLEER, per germline. CDR3 length: 18 residues. CDR3 bases: TGCGCCAGCAGCCAATGGAGCGGGAAATCTTCTAGCACAGATACGCAGTATTTT. Residues: CASSQWSGKSSSTDTQYF.

The V gene is TRBV6-2 or TRBV6-3, the J gene TRBJ2-5; TRBD2 matches at 7 bases. V lost 5 bases, J lost 5 bases, and 8 bases stayed unmatched. CDR3 length: 14 residues. Germline-derived CDR1 and CDR2 are MNHEY and SVGEGT. The CDR3 DNA sequence: TGTGCCAGCAGTGACGGGACTATCCAGGAGACCCAGTACTTC. Residues: CASSDGTIQETQYF.

The V call is TRBV4-3, the J call TRBJ2-2; the D gene is possibly TRBD2 (5 bases). CDR3 length equals 15 residues. Germline values: CDR1 LGHNA, CDR2 YSLEER. Trimming stripped 0 bases from V and 1 base from J, with 6 bases between. The CDR3 coding sequence is TGCGCCAGCAGCCAAGATCGGGAGAACACCGGGGAGCTGTTTTTT. It codes for CASSQDRENTGELFF.

This clonotype was seen ten or more times. The chain carries TRBV29-1 and TRBJ2-1; 10 bases fit TRBD2. The CDR3 extends over 14 amino acids. Trimming at V came to 5 bases and at J to 7 bases, leaving 8 bases not matched to a gene. In germline, CDR1 is SQVTM, CDR2 ANQGSEA. This CDR3 is CSVRAGGPRNEQFF. CDR3 coding DNA: TGCAGCGTTAGAGCGGGAGGGCCGAGGAATGAGCAGTTCTTC.

This clonotype was recorded many times. J is TRBJ2-7 and V is TRBV20-1, with 13 nucleotides matching TRBD2. The CDR3 loop spans 17 amino acids. Germline assignment: CDR1 DFQATT and CDR2 SNEGSKA (reference sequence). Trimming at V came to 0 bases and at J to 2 bases, leaving 7 bases not matched to a gene. CDR3 nucleotides: TGCAGTGCTAGAGAGCCTCTTGGACTAGCGGGAGCCTACGAGCAGTACTTC. It translates to CSAREPLGLAGAYEQYF.

This clonotype has a count of ten or more. This chain joins TRBV20-1 and TRBJ2-1; weak D call: TRBD1 (6 bases). Germline loops: CDR1 DFQATT, CDR2 SNEGSKA (reference sequence). The V end was cut by 5 bases, the J end by 7 bases, with 12 bases between. The CDR3 extends over 12 amino acids. The DNA for the CDR3 is TGCAGTGCTGACGACAGGCTTAATGAGCAGTTCTTC. Protein: CSADDRLNEQFF.

The chain is built from TRBV7-2 and TRBJ2-7, with D uncertain. V was clipped by 2 bases and J by 4 bases, with 9 bases between them. Germline V gene data show CDR1 as SGHTA and CDR2 as FQGNSA. The CDR3 covers 13 residues. The CDR3 loop reads CASSLWSGYEQYF. The CDR3 nucleotides are TGTGCCAGCAGCTTATGGTCGGGTTACGAGCAGTACTTC.

The chain is built from TRBV28 and TRBJ2-2; TRBD1 agrees at 8 bases. The germline V gene has CDR1 MDHEN and CDR2 SYDVKM. The V gene end was trimmed by 5 bases and the J gene end by 2 bases; junction bases not matched to a gene: 7. The CDR3 spans 16 residues. CDR3 DNA: TGTGCCAGCAGTCCGTCGGGACAGGTCAACACCGGGGAGCTGTTTTTT. Translating gives CASSPSGQVNTGELFF.

This clonotype has a count of ten or more. The genes are TRBV30 and TRBJ2-7; no definite D call. The CDR3 is made up of 11 amino acids. Germline loops: CDR1 GTSNPN, CDR2 SVGIG (reference sequence). Trimming removed 0 bases from V and 0 bases from J, with 0 bases in between. The CDR3 DNA reads as TGTGCCTGGAGTGTCTCCTACGAGCAGTACTTC. This encodes CAWSVSYEQYF.

The CDR3 region has the DNA TGTGCCAGCAGTCGACAGGGTCCGATTAACGAGATCACCTACGAGCAGTACTTC. This sequence encodes CASSRQGPINEITYEQYF. The chain carries TRBV28 and TRBJ2-7, with TRBD1 matching 7 bases. The CDR3 is 18 residues long. The germline gives CDR1 MDHEN, CDR2 SYDVKM. The junction had 18 bases not matched to a gene; V was cut back by 5 bases and J by 2 bases.

This clonotype was detected many times. V usage is TRBV29-1 and J usage is TRBJ2-3; TRBD2 agrees at 12 bases. This CDR3 comprises 14 residues. V dropped 6 bases and J dropped 5; count of bases not matched to a gene: 6. CDR1 and CDR2 (germline): SQVTM, ANQGSEA. DNA for the CDR3: TGCAGCGTGGCACTAGCGGGGGGCCGAGATACGCAGTATTTT. As protein: CSVALAGGRDTQYF.

This clonotype was counted a few times. The chain employs TRBV29-1 and TRBJ2-7, with 8 bases identical to TRBD2. V shed 6 bases and J 2 bases; nucleotides not matched to a gene: 9. This CDR3 is built from 14 residues. The germline V gene has CDR1 SQVTM and CDR2 ANQGSEA. Here the CDR3 reads CSVRTAGGPYEQYF. The CDR3 DNA reads TGCAGCGTCCGGACGGCGGGAGGACCCTACGAGCAGTACTTC.

CDR3 coding DNA: TGTGCCAGCAGTTTCCCGGACAGCAATCAGCCCCAGCATTTT. Its translation is CASSFPDSNQPQHF. This chain links TRBV28 with TRBJ1-5; D remains unclear. Germline lookup yields CDR1 MDHEN and CDR2 SYDVKM. The V and J ends lost 3 bases and 1 base respectively, with 7 bases between them. The CDR3 contains 14 residues.

The chain links TRBV7-6 to TRBJ2-7; TRBD2 matches 10 bases. Looked up from germline, CDR1 is SGHVS and CDR2 is FNYEAQ. CDR3 length equals 19 residues. Trimming removed 1 base from V and 6 bases from J; junction bases left unmatched: 18. The CDR3 loop reads CASSLGLAGAEIPWGEQYF. DNA of the CDR3: TGTGCCAGCAGCTTAGGGCTAGCGGGAGCCGAAATCCCTTGGGGCGAGCAGTACTTC.

V usage is TRBV6-2 or TRBV6-3 and J usage is TRBJ2-1; no clear D. Germline V gene sequence: CDR1 MNHEY, CDR2 SVGEGT. V gave up 10 bases and J gave up 0 bases, with 13 bases separating them. This CDR3 comprises 14 residues. CDR3 sequence reads: CATVQDYSYNEQFF. For the CDR3, the DNA is TGTGCCACCGTTCAGGATTACTCCTACAATGAGCAGTTCTTC.

This clonotype was found many times. The chain links TRBV20-1 to TRBJ2-1; 7 bases line up with TRBD2. The junction had 3 bases not matched to a gene; V was cut back by 3 bases and J by 4 bases. CDR3 length: 13 residues. From germline, CDR1 is DFQATT and CDR2 SNEGSKA (reference sequence). In DNA, the CDR3 is TGCAGTGCTAGCGGGAGGAGATACAATGAGCAGTTCTTC. Encoded protein: CSASGRRYNEQFF.

The CDR3 DNA reads TGTGCCAGCAGCACAGAGGCAGATACGCAGTATTTT. Encoded protein: CASSTEADTQYF. The genes are TRBV6-6 and TRBJ2-3; D is uncertain. Germline lookup yields CDR1 MNHNY and CDR2 SVGAGI (reference sequence). V was cut by 6 bases and J by 4 bases, with 8 bases left in between. This CDR3 comprises 12 residues.

This clonotype was counted between two and nine times. V is TRBV29-1 and J is TRBJ2-3; 9 nucleotides match TRBD1. The V segment lost 4 bases and the J segment 4 bases; nucleotides outside the gene matches: 15. The CDR3 loop spans 17 amino acids. Germline lookup yields CDR1 SQVTM and CDR2 ANQGSEA. Here the CDR3 reads CSVAGRFDRGSSDTQYF. The DNA of the CDR3 is TGCAGCGTTGCGGGGCGGTTCGACAGGGGGAGTTCAGATACGCAGTATTTT.

This clonotype was recorded at least ten times. The gene calls are TRBV12-3 or TRBV12-4 and TRBJ2-5; the D is unclear. CDR3 length: 15 residues. The V end was cut by 6 bases, the J end by 2 bases, with 16 bases between. Here the CDR3 reads CASSTTMPTQETQYF. The DNA for the CDR3 is TGTGCCAGCAGCACTACTATGCCAACACAAGAGACCCAGTACTTC.

This clonotype has just a few counts. V gene TRBV5-1 combines with J gene TRBJ2-1; 7 nucleotides align to TRBD2. The CDR3 is 14 amino acids. The V segment lost 0 bases and the J segment 8 bases; nucleotides outside the gene matches: 5. Germline lookup yields CDR1 SGHRS and CDR2 YFSETQ. The CDR3 nucleotides read TGCGCCAGCAGCTTGGAGGGACTATCCTATGAGCAGTTCTTC. It specifies CASSLEGLSYEQFF.

This chain joins TRBV4-1 and TRBJ2-3; the match to TRBD2 covers 10 bases. The CDR3 has 17 residues. Trimming at V came to 5 bases and at J to 0 bases, leaving 8 bases not matched to a gene. The germline V gene has CDR1 MGHRA and CDR2 YSYEKL. Here the CDR3 DNA reads TGCGCCAGCAGCTCGGAGACTAGCGGGTCTAGCACAGATACGCAGTATTTT. Protein product: CASSSETSGSSTDTQYF.